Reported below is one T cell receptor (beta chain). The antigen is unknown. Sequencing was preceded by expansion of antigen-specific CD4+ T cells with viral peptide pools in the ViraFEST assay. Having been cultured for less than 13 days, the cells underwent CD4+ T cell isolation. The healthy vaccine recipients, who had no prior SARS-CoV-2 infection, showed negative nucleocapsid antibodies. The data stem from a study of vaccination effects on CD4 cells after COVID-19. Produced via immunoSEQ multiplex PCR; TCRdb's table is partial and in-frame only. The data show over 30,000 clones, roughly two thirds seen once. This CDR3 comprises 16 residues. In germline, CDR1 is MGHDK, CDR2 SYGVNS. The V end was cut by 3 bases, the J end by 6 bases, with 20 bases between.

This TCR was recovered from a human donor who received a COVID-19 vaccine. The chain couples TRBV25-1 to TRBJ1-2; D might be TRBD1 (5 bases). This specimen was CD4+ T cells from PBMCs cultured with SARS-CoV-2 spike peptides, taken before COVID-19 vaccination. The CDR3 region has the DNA TGTGCCAGCAGTGATCCGCCGGGAGGGACCGGGGATGGCTACACCTTC. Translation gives CASSDPPGGTGDGYTF.